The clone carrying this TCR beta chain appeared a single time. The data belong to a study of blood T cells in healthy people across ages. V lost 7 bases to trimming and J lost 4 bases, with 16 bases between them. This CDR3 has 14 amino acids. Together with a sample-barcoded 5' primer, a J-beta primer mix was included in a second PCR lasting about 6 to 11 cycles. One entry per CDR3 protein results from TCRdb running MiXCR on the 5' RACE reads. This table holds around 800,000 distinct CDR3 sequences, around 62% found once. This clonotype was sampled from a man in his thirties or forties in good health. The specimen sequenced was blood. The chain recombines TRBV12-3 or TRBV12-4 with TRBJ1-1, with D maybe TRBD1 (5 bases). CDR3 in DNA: TGTGCCAGCAATCGCAGGGACTTGAGCACTGAAGCTTTCTTT. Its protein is CASNRRDLSTEAFF.